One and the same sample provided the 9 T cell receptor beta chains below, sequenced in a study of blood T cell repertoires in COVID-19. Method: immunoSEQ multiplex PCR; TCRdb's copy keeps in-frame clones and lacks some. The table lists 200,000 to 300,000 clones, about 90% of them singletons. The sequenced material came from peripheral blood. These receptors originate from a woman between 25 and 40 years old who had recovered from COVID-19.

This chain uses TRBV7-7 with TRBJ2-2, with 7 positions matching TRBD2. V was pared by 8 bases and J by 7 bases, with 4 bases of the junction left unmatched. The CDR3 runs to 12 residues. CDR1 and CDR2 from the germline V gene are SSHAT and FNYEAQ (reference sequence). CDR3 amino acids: CASSRGDGELFF. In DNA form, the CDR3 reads TGTGCCAGCTCCCGGGGGGACGGGGAGCTGTTTTTT.

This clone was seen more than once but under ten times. In DNA form, the CDR3 reads TGTGCCAGCAGCGTAGCTAGCGGGGGCTACGAGCAGTACTTC. Translating it yields CASSVASGGYEQYF. This chain joins TRBV9 and TRBJ2-7; 10 bases align to TRBD2. Germline V gene data show CDR1 as SGDLS and CDR2 as YYNGEE. CDR3 length: 14 residues. Germline trimming cut 0 bases from V and 3 bases from J; bases unmatched to any gene: 0.

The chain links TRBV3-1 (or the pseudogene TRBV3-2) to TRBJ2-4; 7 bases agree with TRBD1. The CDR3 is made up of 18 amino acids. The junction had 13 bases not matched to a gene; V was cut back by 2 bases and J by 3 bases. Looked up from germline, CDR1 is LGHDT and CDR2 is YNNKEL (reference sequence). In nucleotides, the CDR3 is TGTGCCAGCAGCCAACACCGGACAGGACGGGGTTACAAAAACATTCAGTACTTC. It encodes CASSQHRTGRGYKNIQYF.

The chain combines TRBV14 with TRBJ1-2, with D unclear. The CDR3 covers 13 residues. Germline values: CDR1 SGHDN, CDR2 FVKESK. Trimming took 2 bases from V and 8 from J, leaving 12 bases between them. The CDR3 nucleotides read TGTGCCAGCAGCCAAAGTTTATCCGAGGGCTACACCTTC. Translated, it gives CASSQSLSEGYTF. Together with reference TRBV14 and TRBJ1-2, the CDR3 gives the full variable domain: EAGVTQFPSHSVIEKGQTVTLRCDPISGHDNLYWYRRVMGKEIKFLLHFVKESKQDESGMPNNRFLAERTGGTYSTLKVQPAELEDSGVYFCASSQSLSEGYTFGSGTRLTVV.

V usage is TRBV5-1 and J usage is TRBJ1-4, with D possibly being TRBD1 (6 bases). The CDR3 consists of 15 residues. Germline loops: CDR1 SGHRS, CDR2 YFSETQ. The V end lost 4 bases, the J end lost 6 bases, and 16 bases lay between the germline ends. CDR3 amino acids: CASSRDQGRDEKLFF. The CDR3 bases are TGCGCCAGCAGCCGTGACCAGGGGAGGGATGAAAAACTGTTTTTT.

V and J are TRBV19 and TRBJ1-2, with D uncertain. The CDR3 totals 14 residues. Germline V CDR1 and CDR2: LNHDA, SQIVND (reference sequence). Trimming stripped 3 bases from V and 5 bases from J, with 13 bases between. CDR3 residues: CASSMAGRDYGYTF. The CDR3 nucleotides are TGTGCCAGTAGTATGGCGGGTAGGGATTATGGCTACACCTTC.

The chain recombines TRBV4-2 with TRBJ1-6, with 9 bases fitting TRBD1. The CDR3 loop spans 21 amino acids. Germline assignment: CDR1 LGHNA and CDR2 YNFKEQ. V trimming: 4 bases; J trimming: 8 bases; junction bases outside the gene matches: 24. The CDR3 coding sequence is TGTGCCAGCAGCCCCACCCATCGGACAGGGGCGATTCCGCACAAGGATTCACCCCTCCACTTT. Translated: CASSPTHRTGAIPHKDSPLHF.

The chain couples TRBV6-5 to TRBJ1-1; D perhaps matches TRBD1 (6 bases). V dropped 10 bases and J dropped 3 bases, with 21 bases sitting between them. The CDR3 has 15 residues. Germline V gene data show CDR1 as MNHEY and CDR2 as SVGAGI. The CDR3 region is CATQRGALGDTEAFF. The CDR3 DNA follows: TGTGCCACTCAACGGGGGGCGCTTGGGGACACTGAAGCTTTCTTT.

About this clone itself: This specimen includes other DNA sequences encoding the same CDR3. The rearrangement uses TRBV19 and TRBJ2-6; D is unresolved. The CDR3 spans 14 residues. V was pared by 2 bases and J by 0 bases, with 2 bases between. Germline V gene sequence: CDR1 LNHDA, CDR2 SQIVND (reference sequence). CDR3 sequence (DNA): TGTGCCAGTAGTATACTCTCTGGGGCCAACGTCCTGACTTTC. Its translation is CASSILSGANVLTF.